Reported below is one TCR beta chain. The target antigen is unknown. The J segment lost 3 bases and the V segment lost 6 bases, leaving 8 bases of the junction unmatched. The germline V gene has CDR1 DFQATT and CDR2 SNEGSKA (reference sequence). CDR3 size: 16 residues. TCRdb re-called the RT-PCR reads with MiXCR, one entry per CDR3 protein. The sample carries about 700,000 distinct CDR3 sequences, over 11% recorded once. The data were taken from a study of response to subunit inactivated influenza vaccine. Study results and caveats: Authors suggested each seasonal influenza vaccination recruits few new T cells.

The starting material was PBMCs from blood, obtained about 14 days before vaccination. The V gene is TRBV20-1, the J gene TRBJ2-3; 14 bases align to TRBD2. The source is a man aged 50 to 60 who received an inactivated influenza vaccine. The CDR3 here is CSAPTGTSGRTDTQYF. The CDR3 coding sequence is TGCAGTGCGCCTACCGGGACTAGCGGGAGAACAGATACGCAGTATTTT.